Below are 24 T cell receptor beta chains sequenced from a single sample in a study of regulatory T cells in long-lasting Graves disease. With iRepertoire HTBI primers and Arm-PCR of CDR3 regions, TCR beta libraries were built. TCRdb re-derived calls from the multiplex PCR reads in MiXCR, one entry per CDR3 protein. The table lists roughly 450,000 distinct CDR3 sequences, 20% to 25% of them singletons. Time point meaning: persistent/refractory GD, antithyroid drugs over 5 years with positive TRAb. Researchers made the TCR library from RNA that was extracted from PBMCs. Sequenced here: peripheral blood mononuclear cells (PBMCs), sampled when the disease was refractory, from a patient treated with antithyroid drugs. The receptors here all came from a female donor with Graves disease.

The rearrangement uses TRBV20-1 and TRBJ1-2; D not resolved. This CDR3 has 10 residues. Trimming took off 5 bases at V and 4 bases at J, with 5 bases between the two ends. CDR1 and CDR2 (germline): DFQATT, SNEGSKA (reference sequence). In nucleotides, the CDR3 is TGCAGTGCTCGGGGCTATGGCTACACCTTC. It translates to CSARGYGYTF.

This clonotype has at least ten counts. The chain employs TRBV7-8 and TRBJ1-2; 7 bases are shared with TRBD1. In germline, CDR1 is SGHVS, CDR2 FQNEAQ. V gave up 5 bases and J gave up 8 bases; unmatched junction bases: 8. This CDR3 has 13 amino acids. This chain's CDR3 is CASSLDREGGYTF. The DNA for the CDR3 is TGTGCCAGCAGCCTCGACAGGGAGGGCGGCTACACCTTC.

The chain is built from TRBV3-2 and TRBJ1-2; TRBD1, as called in the table, went unchecked against the DNA. TRBV3-2 is a documented pseudogene. The CDR3 extends over 16 amino acids. CDR3 loop: CASSPLGGGVNYGYTF. CDR3 nucleotide sequence: TGTGCCAGCAGCCCCCTCGGAGGGGGCGTCAACTATGGCTACACCTTC.

The sample holds many counts of this clonotype. The chain has TRBV6-1 and TRBJ2-7; 8 positions agree with TRBD1. This CDR3 has 14 amino acids. V shed 6 bases, J shed 2 bases, and the junction held 6 bases outside the gene matches. The germline V gene encodes CDR1 MNHNS and CDR2 SASEGT. CDR3 protein: CASRYGQGAYEQYF. The CDR3, as DNA: TGTGCCAGCAGATACGGACAGGGAGCCTACGAGCAGTACTTC.

This clonotype was counted ten times or more. The chain recombines TRBV28 with TRBJ2-7; TRBD1 agrees at 7 bases. CDR3 size: 15 residues. V lost 4 bases to trimming and J lost 2 bases; unmatched junction nucleotides: 8. In germline, CDR1 is MDHEN, CDR2 SYDVKM. CDR3 sequence reads: CASSSLDRRPYEQYF. As DNA, the CDR3 is TGTGCCAGCAGTTCCCTGGACAGGCGCCCCTACGAGCAGTACTTC.

This clonotype was counted at least ten times. This chain uses TRBV6-1 with TRBJ1-2; 9 bases align to TRBD1. Looked up from germline, CDR1 is MNHNS and CDR2 is SASEGT. Trimming at V came to 6 bases and at J to 5 bases, leaving 7 bases not matched to a gene. This CDR3 spans 14 amino acids. For the CDR3, the DNA is TGTGCCAGCAGGACCGGGACAGGGCGGTATGGCTACACCTTC. This encodes CASRTGTGRYGYTF.

This chain uses TRBV4-3 with TRBJ2-7; D assignment may be TRBD1 or TRBD2 (6 bases each). Trimming pared 1 base from V and 2 bases from J, leaving 12 bases between. Germline V CDR1 and CDR2: LGHNA, YSLEER. The CDR3 sequence is 15 residues long. CDR3 loop: CASSQVGGLTYEQYF. For the CDR3, the DNA is TGCGCCAGCAGCCAAGTAGGGGGACTTACCTACGAGCAGTACTTC.

This clonotype was seen ten or more times. V usage is TRBV11-2 and J usage is TRBJ2-7; 8 positions agree with TRBD2. CDR3 length: 15 amino acids. The V gene end was trimmed by 1 base and the J gene end by 2 bases; junction bases not matched to a gene: 4. Per the germline V gene, CDR1 is SGHAT and CDR2 is FQNNGV. The CDR3 spells CASSLAAGVPYEQYF. CDR3 sequence (DNA): TGTGCCAGCAGCTTAGCAGCGGGAGTTCCCTACGAGCAGTACTTC.

This clonotype was seen ten or more times. This rearrangement joins TRBV12-3 or TRBV12-4 to TRBJ1-1; unclear D gene. The CDR3 is 15 residues long. Trimming cost V 6 bases and J 2 bases, with 16 bases left between them. The CDR3 DNA follows: TGTGCCAGCAGCCACCCCTTTAGGAAAAACACTGAAGCTTTCTTT. Translation: CASSHPFRKNTEAFF.

This clonotype was found a few times. The rearrangement links TRBV6-4 to TRBJ2-2; 8 bases map to TRBD2. The V gene end was trimmed by 6 bases and the J gene end by 1 base; junction bases not matched to a gene: 1. The CDR3 has 14 amino acids. Germline CDR1 MRHNA, CDR2 SNTAGT. CDR3 loop: CASSTSGNTGELFF. The CDR3 DNA is TGTGCCAGCAGCACTAGCGGGAACACCGGGGAGCTGTTTTTT.

The chain employs TRBV12-5 and TRBJ2-1, with D tentatively TRBD1 (6 bases). The CDR3 consists of 15 residues. Per the germline V gene, CDR1 is LGHNT and CDR2 is FRNRAP. V lost 6 bases and J 4 bases, leaving 16 bases between the germline ends. CDR3 sequence: CASGLTGLAYNEQFF. In DNA, the CDR3 is TGTGCTAGTGGCCTAACAGGGCTAGCTTACAATGAGCAGTTCTTC.

A few counts support this clonotype. V usage is TRBV4-1 and J usage is TRBJ2-2, with 9 nucleotides matching TRBD1. Losses at the gene ends were 3 bases for V and 6 bases for J; bases not matched to a gene: 8. Germline V gives CDR1 MGHRA, CDR2 YSYEKL. The CDR3 has 16 residues. This chain's CDR3 is CASSHLGQGLAGELFF. The CDR3 bases are TGCGCCAGCAGCCATCTGGGACAGGGACTGGCCGGGGAGCTGTTTTTT.

The sample holds a few counts of this clonotype. Here the CDR3 reads CASSPGQGQSPLHF. The CDR3 region has the DNA TGTGCCAGCAGTCCTGGACAGGGCCAATCACCCCTCCACTTT. The rearrangement links TRBV12-3 or TRBV12-4 to TRBJ1-6, with TRBD1 matching over 8 bases. With V trimmed by 5 bases and J by 10 bases, 7 bases remained unmatched. The CDR3 runs to 14 residues.

In its sample, this clonotype was seen many times. CDR3: CASIVGGDEKLFF. CDR3 sequence (DNA): TGTGCCAGCATTGTGGGGGGAGATGAAAAACTGTTTTTT. V usage is TRBV2 and J usage is TRBJ1-4; a possible D gene is TRBD1 (5 bases). V was shortened by 7 bases and J by 6 bases, with 12 bases between the two germline ends. The CDR3 length is 13 residues. CDR1 and CDR2 from the germline V gene are SNHLY and FYNNEI.

The sample holds a few counts of this clonotype. This sequence joins TRBV6-1 and TRBJ2-7; D might be TRBD1 (5 bases). The CDR3 length is 18 residues. The V end was cut by 6 bases, the J end by 1 base, with 25 bases between. From germline, CDR1 is MNHNS and CDR2 SASEGT. As DNA, the CDR3 is TGTGCCAGCAGCCATACACCCCCAGGGATGTGGCGGTCCTACGAGCAGTACTTC. Amino acids: CASSHTPPGMWRSYEQYF.

This clonotype showed up many times. This sequence joins TRBV28 and TRBJ2-7; 7 bases are a match to TRBD2. After removal of 1 base from V and 3 bases from J, the junction contained 9 bases not matched to a gene. Per germline, CDR1 MDHEN and CDR2 SYDVKM. The CDR3 has 16 residues. CDR3 protein: CASSLLAGAGSYEQYF. As DNA, the CDR3 is TGTGCCAGCAGTTTATTGGCGGGAGCGGGGAGCTACGAGCAGTACTTC.

This chain connects TRBV30 to TRBJ2-5, with D possibly TRBD2 on 6 matching bases. The CDR3 contains 13 residues. The V gene lost 3 bases and the J gene lost 3 bases, with 11 bases spanning the gap. Per germline, CDR1 GTSNPN and CDR2 SVGIG (reference sequence). The CDR3 DNA reads TGTGCCTGGAGAGGGCGGAGGGAAGAGACCCAGTACTTC. Translating gives CAWRGRREETQYF. Looking up the rest from reference TRBV30 and TRBJ2-5 gives the full variable domain: SQTIHQWPATLVQPVGSPLSLECTVEGTSNPNLYWYRQAAGRGLQLLFYSVGIGQISSEVPQNLSASRPQDRQFILSSKKLLLSDSGFYLCAWRGRREETQYFGPGTRLLVL.

Notes on this clonotype: A much larger clone differs by one base, so this may be a read error. This rearrangement joins TRBV2 to TRBJ2-2; TRBD1 matches 9 bases. The germline gives CDR1 SNHLY, CDR2 FYNNEI. The CDR3 spans 12 residues. The CDR3 region is CARRTGVGELLF. The CDR3, as DNA: TGTGCCCGCCGGACAGGGGTCGGGGAGCTGCTTTTT.

Details on this clonotype: A read error is possible here, since a much larger clone lies one base away. The chain has TRBV6-2 or TRBV6-3 and TRBJ1-2; no definite D call. Germline CDR1 is MNHEY and CDR2 is SVGEGT. This CDR3 region has 13 residues. The V end was cut by 0 bases, the J end by 9 bases, with 11 bases between. Here the CDR3 DNA reads TGTGCCAGCAGTTACTCGGAAGGCACGAGCTACACCTTC. Translated: CASSYSEGTSYTF.

This clonotype appeared many times. V and J are TRBV27 and TRBJ1-2; the D gene is possibly TRBD1 (5 bases). Germline values: CDR1 MNHEY, CDR2 SMNVEV (reference sequence). Trimming cost V 0 bases and J 2 bases, with 10 bases left between them. There are 15 residues in the CDR3. The CDR3 loop reads CASSLSGTVNYGYTF. The CDR3 DNA is TGTGCCAGCAGTTTATCGGGGACGGTGAACTATGGCTACACCTTC.

This clonotype has a count of ten or more. The chain carries TRBV20-1 and TRBJ2-5; 13 bases match TRBD2. Germline CDR1 reads DFQATT; CDR2 reads SNEGSKA (reference sequence). V lost 6 bases, J lost 2 bases, and 6 bases stayed unmatched. CDR3 length: 15 amino acids. The CDR3 DNA follows: TGCAGTGCGAGGACTAGCGGGGGAGCTCAAGAGACCCAGTACTTC. It is translated as CSARTSGGAQETQYF.

This clonotype occurred many times. In DNA form, the CDR3 reads TGTGCCAGCAGTTATATGGCGCGTGCCGGGGAGCTGTTTTTT. This codes for CASSYMARAGELFF. The chain combines TRBV6-2 or TRBV6-3 with TRBJ2-2, with D unclear. The length of the CDR3 is 14 residues. In germline, CDR1 is MNHEY, CDR2 SVGEGT. V was cut by 3 bases and J by 6 bases, with 11 bases left in between.

This clonotype has just one count. The chain carries TRBV3-1 and TRBJ1-6; no reliable D call. The CDR3 is made up of 15 amino acids. Trimming shortened V by 3 bases and J by 8 bases, and 14 bases separated the two germline ends. The germline CDR1 and CDR2 sequences are LGHDT and YNNKEL (reference sequence). This CDR3 reads CASSQTTAEDSPLHF. The CDR3 DNA follows: TGTGCCAGCAGCCAGACTACGGCAGAGGATTCACCCCTCCACTTT.

The J gene is TRBJ2-7, the V gene TRBV20-1, with a tentative D call TRBD1 (5 bases). Trimming took off 4 bases at V and 2 bases at J, with 12 bases between the two ends. CDR3 length: 13 residues. Germline assignment: CDR1 DFQATT and CDR2 SNEGSKA (reference sequence). The CDR3 bases are TGCAGTGCTACACCTGACAGTACCTACGAGCAGTACTTC. It codes for CSATPDSTYEQYF.